This TCR beta chain was obtained from a study of blood T cells in healthy people across ages. General study results and limits: There were more naive CD4+ cells and higher diversity in long-lived donors than in aged donors.

This clonotype was observed a handful of times. What it binds is not known. The use of a sample-barcoded 5' primer and a J-beta primer mix characterized a second PCR of 7 to 11 cycles. Each TCR beta cDNA got a 12-nucleotide random molecular identifier. Per sample, CDR3-containing paired-end reads numbered at least 3 million. TCRdb processed the 5' RACE reads anew with MiXCR; each CDR3 protein has one entry. Of about 1.8 million distinct CDR3 sequences listed, approximately 50% are singletons. Sequencing was performed on blood. This clonotype originated in a middle-aged woman in good health.

This chain's CDR3 is CASSSYLLAGGPLSTDTQYF. The DNA of the CDR3 is TGTGCCAGCAGCTCGTACCTCCTAGCGGGGGGACCCCTGAGCACAGATACGCAGTATTTT. This chain uses TRBV7-2 with TRBJ2-3, with TRBD2 identical over 11 bases. J lost 0 bases, V lost 4 bases, and 15 bases had no gene match. Germline CDR1 and CDR2: SGHTA and FQGNSA. The CDR3 spans 20 residues.